This TCR beta chain was observed in a study of response to subunit inactivated influenza vaccine. A note on this clonotype: The antigen is undetermined.

Study findings and constraints: Few additional T cells are recruited per seasonal influenza vaccination, authors suggested.

The CDR3 consists of 12 residues. V lost 9 bases, J lost 11 bases, and 17 bases lay in between. In TCRdb, the RT-PCR reads were re-called with MiXCR into one record per CDR3 protein. The table shows around 750,000 distinct CDR3 sequences, with over 20% occurring only once. The input for sequencing was PBMCs from blood, taken approximately 5 days after vaccination. This chain joins TRBV12-3 or TRBV12-4 and TRBJ2-1; D might be TRBD1 or TRBD2, each matching 5 bases. The clonotype comes from a middle-aged man who received an inactivated influenza vaccine. The CDR3 here is CASRAKGRKQFF. The CDR3 DNA is TGTGCCAGTCGGGCGAAGGGACGAAAGCAGTTCTTC.